The present TCR beta chain was sequenced within a study of chemoradiotherapy in HPV16-positive cancers. V was pared by 5 bases and J by 0 bases, with 2 bases of the junction left unmatched. The CDR3 contains 14 residues. Germline values: CDR1 SGHNT, CDR2 YENEEA. Profiled with immunoSEQ multiplex PCR; TCRdb holds only in-frame clones, not every one. The sample includes fewer than 6,000 clones, roughly nine tenths of them seen just once. The chain joins TRBV11-3 to TRBJ2-3, with 7 nucleotides matching TRBD2. This receptor was identified in a human donor with HPV-associated anogenital cancer. This material consisted of tumor tissue, taken from a patient who underwent chemoradiotherapy. The CDR3 sequence: CASSRSGSTDTQYF. CDR3 in DNA: TGTGCCAGCAGCCGTAGCGGGAGCACAGATACGCAGTATTTT.